This record covers a single TCR beta chain. Its specificity is unknown. This sample is part of a study of CD8+ T cells in alopecia areata. cDNA prepared by RNA extraction and subsequent reverse transcription served as the template for sequencing. Clones were sequenced by immunoSEQ multiplex PCR, and TCRdb holds only the in-frame ones, with some missing. The sample carries some 100,000 clones, approximately 60% recorded once. Sorting of PBMCs yielded the CD4+ and CD8+ T cells. Findings of the study overall: Lesional scalp exceeded normal scalp in clonality, especially in alopecia totalis/universalis. Alphabeta T cells residing in normal skin are also sequenced in scalp samples.

Germline CDR1 is SQVTM and CDR2 is ANQGSEA. This CDR3 is built from 13 residues. V gave up 1 base and J gave up 0 bases, with 5 bases separating them. This receptor was obtained from a human donor in good health. Sequenced input: CD4+ T cells sorted from blood. J is TRBJ2-3 and V is TRBV29-1; D is unclear. CDR3 protein: CSVEGASTDTQYF. In DNA form, the CDR3 reads TGCAGCGTTGAAGGGGCGAGCACAGATACGCAGTATTTT.